This T cell receptor (beta chain) came from a study of cytomegalovirus exposure and HLA in healthy donors. The PCR employed 60 Vbeta primers together with 13 Jbeta primers. Using immunoSEQ multiplex PCR, the repertoire was profiled, and TCRdb retains in-frame clones only, with some absent. The sample has 150,000 to 200,000 clones; around 75% are singletons. The ends were cut back, 1 base at V and 4 bases at J, with 9 bases in the middle. The CDR3 loop spans 14 amino acids. Germline V gene lookup returns CDR1 SSHAT and CDR2 FNYEAQ (reference sequence). The chain employs TRBV7-7 and TRBJ2-3; weak D call: TRBD2 (7 bases). What was sequenced was PBMCs. This TCR was sampled from a man in his late teens or twenties in good health and CMV-seropositive. The CDR3 DNA reads TGTGCCAGCAGCTTAGTAGGGGGGGCAGATACGCAGTATTTT. Its protein product is CASSLVGGADTQYF.